This TCR beta chain was observed in a study of CD8+CD57+ T cells in acquired aplastic anemia. Overall study: Mean yield of DNA from sorted CD4+ and CD8+ cells was approximately 3 ug. Study-wide results and caveats: Statistical testing detected no significant gap in CD8+ Simpson's diversity between patients and controls. Around 29 shared CD8+ CDR3s appeared highly expressed within patients' immunodominant clones.

Genomic DNA acted as the template from which TCR beta VDJ combination and CDR3 sequence profiling were carried out. TCRdb ran MiXCR on the reads and lists one entry per CDR3 protein. The profile shows 150,000 to 200,000 distinct CDR3 sequences, less than 65% of them singletons. A single count supports this clonotype. Its antigen is unidentified. Germline-derived CDR1 and CDR2 are SEHNR and FQNEAQ (reference sequence). Trimming left V 5 bases short and J 2 bases short, with 13 bases between. The CDR3 contains 14 residues. The receptor was isolated from a human donor with severe aplastic anemia or a healthy control (not recorded which). The gene calls are TRBV7-9 and TRBJ2-7; D may match TRBD1 or TRBD2 (5 bases each). Sample: sorted CD4+, CD8+, or CD8+CD57+ T cells (not recorded which) from PBMCs. CDR3 sequence (DNA): TGTGCCAGCAGCACCCGGGACCTCCCCTACGAGCAGTACTTC. This codes for CASSTRDLPYEQYF. The whole variable domain, filled in from reference TRBV7-9 and TRBJ2-7, reads DTGVSQNPRHKITKRGQNVTFRCDPISEHNRLYWYRQTLGQGPEFLTYFQNEAQLEKSRLLSDRFSAERPKGSFSTLEIQRTEQGDSAMYLCASSTRDLPYEQYFGPGTRLTVT.